This T cell receptor beta chain was identified during a study of cytomegalovirus exposure and HLA in healthy donors. In this sample, this clone turned up a few times. The PCR ran on 60 Vbeta and 13 Jbeta primers. Measured with immunoSEQ multiplex PCR; TCRdb has only the in-frame clones, and not every one. The data hold about 130,000 clones, with approximately 69% observed a single time. V lost 6 bases and J 0 bases, leaving 23 bases between the germline ends. The CDR3 contains 18 residues. From germline, CDR1 is LNHDA and CDR2 SQIVND (reference sequence). The receptor was derived from a man between 40 and 49 years old in good health and CMV-seropositive. Material: PBMCs. This chain uses TRBV19 with TRBJ1-2, with D perhaps matching TRBD1 (5 bases). The CDR3 region has the DNA TGTGCCAGTAGGACTTCGCGGGGCGTCACGAATACTAACTATGGCTACACCTTC. Encoded protein: CASRTSRGVTNTNYGYTF.